This TCR beta chain was sequenced in a study of T cell repertoires in aging, cancer and after chemotherapy. The template was genomic DNA from peripheral blood, not RNA. Study-wide results and caveats: Healthy donors lost TCR diversity with age mainly through richness, cancer patients through richness and evenness. In each cancer cohort, median generation probability increased across chemotherapy, suggesting thymic output rebounded.

Rearranged V-D-J TRB sequences were amplified with a mixed TRB-A/B primer pool. Each CDR3 protein gets one entry after TCRdb re-called the multiplex PCR reads with MiXCR. In the table there are 10,000 or so distinct CDR3 sequences, under 30% of which are singletons. For this clonotype: Its antigen is as yet unknown.

This CDR3 contains 14 residues. Trimming stripped 5 bases from V and 3 bases from J, with 12 bases between. Germline V lookup: CDR1 MRHNA, CDR2 SNTAGT. This rearrangement joins TRBV6-4 to TRBJ2-3; a weak D match, TRBD2 (6 bases). What was sequenced was blood. The source is a human donor in good health. The CDR3 DNA reads as TGTGCCAGCAGTAAGGGCGGAGGGACAGATACGCAGTATTTT. It yields the protein CASSKGGGTDTQYF.